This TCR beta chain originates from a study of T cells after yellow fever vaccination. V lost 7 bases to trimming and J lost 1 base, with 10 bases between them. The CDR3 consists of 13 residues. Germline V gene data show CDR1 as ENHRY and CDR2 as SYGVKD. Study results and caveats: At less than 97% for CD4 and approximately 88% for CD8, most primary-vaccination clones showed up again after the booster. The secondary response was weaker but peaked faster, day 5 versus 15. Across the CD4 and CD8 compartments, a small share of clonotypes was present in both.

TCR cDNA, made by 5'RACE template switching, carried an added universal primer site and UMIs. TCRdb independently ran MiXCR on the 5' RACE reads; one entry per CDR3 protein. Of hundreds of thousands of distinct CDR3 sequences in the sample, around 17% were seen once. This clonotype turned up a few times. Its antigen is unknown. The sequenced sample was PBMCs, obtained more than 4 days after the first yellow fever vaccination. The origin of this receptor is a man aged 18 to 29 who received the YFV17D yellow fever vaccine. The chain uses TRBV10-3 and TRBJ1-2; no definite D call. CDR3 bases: TGTGCCATCAAGGACGGATTTAACTATGGCTACACCTTC. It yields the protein CAIKDGFNYGYTF.